This T cell receptor beta chain was recovered during a study of regulatory T cells in long-lasting Graves disease. Overall study results and limits: Examination was confined to peripheral blood, excluding thyroid tissue. Compared with new cases, persistent Graves' patients showed reduced TCR diversity.

The time point is: persistent/refractory GD, antithyroid drugs over 5 years with positive TRAb. TCR sequences were obtained from RNA taken from PBMCs. American Thyroid Association guidelines served as the basis for diagnosing Graves' disease. Researchers made TCR beta libraries by using iRepertoire HTBI primers and running Arm-PCR on CDR3 regions. TCRdb re-analysed the multiplex PCR reads in MiXCR, keeping a single row per CDR3 protein. The data show roughly 430,000 distinct CDR3 sequences, over 20% seen once. For this clonotype: Its antigen is unidentified.

The TCR originated in a female donor with Graves disease. The sequenced sample was peripheral blood mononuclear cells (PBMCs), obtained when the disease was refractory, from a patient treated with antithyroid drugs.

CDR3 protein: CSVRDGNTGELFF. The CDR3, as DNA: TGCAGCGTCCGGGACGGGAACACCGGGGAGCTGTTTTTT. This chain joins TRBV29-1 and TRBJ2-2; either TRBD1 or TRBD2 may supply D (5 bases each). Looked up from germline, CDR1 is SQVTM and CDR2 is ANQGSEA. Deletions cut 6 bases from V and 1 base from J, with 9 bases between. This CDR3 comprises 13 residues.